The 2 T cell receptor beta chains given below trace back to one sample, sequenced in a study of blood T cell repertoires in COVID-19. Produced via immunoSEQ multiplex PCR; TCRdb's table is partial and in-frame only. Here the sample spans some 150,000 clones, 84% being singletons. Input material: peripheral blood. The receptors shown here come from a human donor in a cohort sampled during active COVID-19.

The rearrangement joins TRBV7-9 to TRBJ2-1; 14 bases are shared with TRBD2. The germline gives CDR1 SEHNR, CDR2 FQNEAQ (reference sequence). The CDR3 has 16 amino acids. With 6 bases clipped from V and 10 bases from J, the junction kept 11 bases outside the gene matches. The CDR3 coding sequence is TGTGCCAGCAGACTTTTCGGGACTAGCGGGAGACGGGAGCAGTTCTTC. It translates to CASRLFGTSGRREQFF.

CDR3 loop: CASSRDYGDEQFF. DNA of the CDR3: TGTGCCAGCAGCCGGGACTATGGGGATGAGCAGTTCTTC. The chain joins TRBV7-3 to TRBJ2-1, with TRBD2 matching over 7 bases. The CDR3 sequence is 13 residues long. The germline CDR1 and CDR2 sequences are SGHTA and FQGTGA. V shed 5 bases and J 8 bases; nucleotides not matched to a gene: 6.